The rows below give T cell receptor beta chains drawn from one sample of a study of cytomegalovirus exposure and HLA in healthy donors. Profiled with immunoSEQ multiplex PCR; TCRdb holds only in-frame clones, not every one. The data hold 150,000 to 200,000 clones, with roughly 80% observed a single time. The sequenced sample consisted of PBMCs. Every receptor here comes from a middle-aged woman in good health and CMV-seropositive. Both conserved end residues are part of each CDR3. The D gene is left open where the match is weak. Size is stated for part of the rows, as once, few or many counts, or as a class when the clone is expanded.

>TRBD1|TRBV28|-|TRBJ2-2
CASSSGQGQAGELFF
TGTGCCAGCAGTTCCGGACAGGGTCAGGCCGGGGAGCTGTTTTTT
>TRBD2|TRBV7-8|few|TRBJ2-1
CASTIGLADNEQFF
TGTGCCAGCACCATCGGACTAGCCGACAATGAGCAGTTCTTC
>TRBD1|TRBV10-3|once|TRBJ1-1
CAIRNGQGVAEAFF
TGTGCCATCAGAAATGGACAGGGAGTCGCTGAAGCTTTCTTT
>-|TRBV18|-|TRBJ2-3
CASSLQPGTTDTQYF
TGTGCCAGCTCACTCCAGCCCGGGACTACAGATACGCAGTATTTT
>-|TRBV2|-|TRBJ2-7
CASSEGTDEQYF
TGTGCCAGCAGTGAAGGTACGGACGAGCAGTACTTC
>-|TRBV9|-|TRBJ2-1
CASSAGQTYNEQFF
TGTGCCAGCAGCGCGGGACAAACATACAATGAGCAGTTCTTC
>-|TRBV10-3|few|TRBJ1-1
CAISSTGIVSTEAFF
TGTGCCATCAGTTCTACAGGGATAGTAAGCACTGAAGCTTTCTTT
>-|TRBV29-1|-|TRBJ2-1
CSVESTVYNEQFF
TGCAGCGTTGAAAGTACGGTCTACAATGAGCAGTTCTTC
>TRBD1|TRBV6-5|-|TRBJ2-7
CASSLNRGYEQYF
TGTGCCAGCAGTTTAAACAGGGGGTACGAGCAGTACTTC
>-|TRBV28|few|TRBJ1-3
CASSLGPSGNTIYF
TGTGCCAGCAGTTTGGGGCCTTCTGGAAACACCATATATTTT
>-|TRBV5-1|-|TRBJ2-7
CASSLGFVDEQYF
TGCGCCAGCAGCTTGGGTTTTGTCGACGAGCAGTACTTC
>-|TRBV30|few|TRBJ2-7
CAWRGRGVYEQYF
TGTGCCTGGAGAGGCAGGGGGGTCTACGAGCAGTACTTC
>-|TRBV14|-|TRBJ1-1
CASSKRKTVNTEAFF
TGTGCCAGCAGTAAGAGGAAGACAGTGAACACTGAAGCTTTCTTT
>-|TRBV7-2|few|TRBJ2-1
CASSLDRADEQFF
TGTGCCAGCAGCTTAGACCGAGCGGATGAGCAGTTCTTC
>-|TRBV28|-|TRBJ1-2
CASSSGFIQNYGYTF
TGTGCCAGCAGTTCTGGCTTCATTCAAAACTATGGCTACACCTTC
>TRBD2|TRBV7-9|-|TRBJ2-7
CSSTLATSGSANEQYF
TGTTCCAGCACCTTAGCCACTAGCGGGAGTGCCAACGAGCAGTACTTC
>TRBD2|TRBV5-1|-|TRBJ2-5
CASSLDASGSAREQYF
TGCGCCAGCAGCTTGGATGCTAGCGGGAGCGCCAGGGAGCAGTACTTC
>-|TRBV4-3|-|TRBJ2-1
CASSQDIPSNEQFF
TGCGCCAGCAGCCAAGATATTCCTAGCAATGAGCAGTTCTTC
>TRBD1|TRBV7-2|-|TRBJ2-1
CASSLPRTGGNEQFF
TGTGCCAGCAGCTTACCGAGGACAGGGGGGAATGAGCAGTTCTTC
>TRBD2|TRBV19|-|TRBJ2-3
CASSILAGTDTQYF
TGTGCCAGTAGTATACTAGCGGGCACAGATACGCAGTATTTT
>-|TRBV5-1|-|TRBJ2-7
CASSLGGGPLTYEQYF
TGCGCCAGCAGCTTGGGGGGCGGTCCTCTTACCTACGAGCAGTACTTC
>TRBD2|TRBV28|few|TRBJ2-7
CASRDTEAGGLGEQYF
TGTGCCAGCAGGGATACTGAGGCGGGGGGGCTGGGCGAGCAGTACTTC
>TRBD1|TRBV29-1|few|TRBJ1-2
CSVDRQGNYGYTF
TGCAGCGTTGACAGACAGGGGAACTATGGCTACACCTTC
>TRBD2|TRBV28|-|TRBJ2-7
CASTRPGPSGSEQYF
TGTGCCAGCACCCGACCGGGACCTAGCGGGTCCGAGCAGTACTTC
>TRBD1|TRBV27|-|TRBJ1-2
CASSRQGHGYTF
TGTGCCAGCAGTAGACAGGGTCATGGCTACACCTTC
>-|TRBV9|-|TRBJ2-2
CASSVDGATNTGELFF
TGTGCCAGCAGCGTAGACGGAGCAACGAACACCGGGGAGCTGTTTTTT
>-|TRBV10-1|few|TRBJ2-2
CASSGRQNTGELFF
TGCGCCAGCAGTGGTCGACAGAACACCGGGGAGCTGTTTTTT
>-|TRBV2|-|TRBJ2-3
CASGQEFHTQYF
TGTGCCAGCGGACAAGAATTCCATACGCAGTATTTT
>TRBD2|TRBV7-8|once|TRBJ2-6
CASSKLAGVDSGANVLTF
TGTGCCAGCAGCAAACTAGCGGGAGTGGACTCTGGGGCCAACGTCCTGACTTTC
>-|TRBV28|-|TRBJ2-2
CASSLSGLNTGELFF
TGTGCCAGCAGTTTATCGGGACTGAACACCGGGGAGCTGTTTTTT
>-|TRBV5-1|-|TRBJ2-7
CASSLGGLWDF
TGCGCCAGCAGCTTGGGTGGGCTTTGGGACTTC
>TRBD1|TRBV28|-|TRBJ1-2
CASRSSGTGGYGYTF
TGTGCCAGCAGATCCTCCGGGACAGGGGGTTATGGCTACACCTTC
>TRBD1|TRBV10-3|-|TRBJ2-2
CAISRGQGYGELFF
TGTGCCATCAGTCGGGGACAGGGGTACGGGGAGCTGTTTTTT
>TRBD1|TRBV29-1|-|TRBJ1-1
CSVGQGANTEAFF
TGCAGCGTCGGACAGGGGGCGAACACTGAAGCTTTCTTT
>TRBD2|TRBV7-2|-|TRBJ2-1
CASSLLAGGPNEQFF
TGTGCCAGCAGCCTTTTAGCGGGAGGCCCTAATGAGCAGTTCTTC
>-|TRBV5-4|-|TRBJ2-2
CASSPGTSNTGELFF
TGTGCCAGCAGCCCAGGTACATCCAACACCGGGGAGCTGTTTTTT
>TRBD2|TRBV4-3|few|TRBJ2-1
CASSQGIKWREEINNEQFF
TGCGCCAGCAGCCAAGGCATAAAGTGGCGGGAGGAGATCAACAATGAGCAGTTCTTC
>-|TRBV6-6|-|TRBJ2-1
CASSYEGSTYNEQFF
TGTGCCAGCAGTTACGAGGGTAGCACCTACAATGAGCAGTTCTTC
>TRBD2|TRBV13|-|TRBJ2-7
CASSLGGGGYYEQYF
TGTGCCAGCAGTTTGGGCGGGGGAGGATACTACGAGCAGTACTTC
>-|TRBV4-1|-|TRBJ1-1
CASSPRSVTGEAFF
TGCGCCAGCAGCCCCCGATCCGTAACGGGTGAAGCTTTCTTT
>TRBD2|TRBV7-3|-|TRBJ2-5
CASSLNSGRGVETQYF
TGTGCCAGCAGCCTGAACAGCGGGAGGGGGGTAGAGACCCAGTACTTC
>-|TRBV5-1|-|TRBJ2-3
CASSLARGSTDTQYF
TGCGCCAGCAGCTTGGCGCGGGGCAGCACAGATACGCAGTATTTT
>-|TRBV18|-|TRBJ1-1
CAGSSSPGDRAFF
TGTGCCGGCTCATCATCCCCAGGGGATCGGGCTTTCTTT
>-|TRBV9|-|TRBJ1-3
CASSVEGSTVGNTIYF
TGTGCCAGCAGCGTAGAGGGATCGACAGTCGGAAACACCATATATTTT
>TRBD1|TRBV30|-|TRBJ2-1
CAWAGQGVIYEQFF
TGTGCCTGGGCTGGACAGGGGGTTATCTATGAGCAGTTCTTC
>-|TRBV4-1|-|TRBJ1-5
CASSQNSGSPRQPQHF
TGCGCCAGCAGCCAAAACTCGGGGTCGCCTCGTCAGCCCCAGCATTTT
>-|TRBV7-3|-|TRBJ2-3
CASSPNREPDTQYF
TGTGCCAGCAGCCCAAACAGAGAACCGGATACGCAGTATTTT
>-|TRBV7-9|-|TRBJ1-2
CASTYGGGPGGYTF
TGTGCCAGCACCTACGGCGGGGGGCCTGGTGGCTACACCTTC
>-|TRBV7-3|few|TRBJ2-6
CASSFRAGANVLTF
TGTGCCAGCAGCTTCAGGGCTGGGGCCAACGTCCTGACTTTC
>TRBD1|TRBV28|-|TRBJ2-7
CASSLGDRGDEQYF
TGTGCCAGCAGTTTAGGGGACAGGGGCGACGAGCAGTACTTC
>-|TRBV4-2|-|TRBJ1-1
CASSQAQWAAEMNTEAFF
TGTGCCAGCAGCCAAGCCCAATGGGCAGCAGAGATGAACACTGAAGCTTTCTTT